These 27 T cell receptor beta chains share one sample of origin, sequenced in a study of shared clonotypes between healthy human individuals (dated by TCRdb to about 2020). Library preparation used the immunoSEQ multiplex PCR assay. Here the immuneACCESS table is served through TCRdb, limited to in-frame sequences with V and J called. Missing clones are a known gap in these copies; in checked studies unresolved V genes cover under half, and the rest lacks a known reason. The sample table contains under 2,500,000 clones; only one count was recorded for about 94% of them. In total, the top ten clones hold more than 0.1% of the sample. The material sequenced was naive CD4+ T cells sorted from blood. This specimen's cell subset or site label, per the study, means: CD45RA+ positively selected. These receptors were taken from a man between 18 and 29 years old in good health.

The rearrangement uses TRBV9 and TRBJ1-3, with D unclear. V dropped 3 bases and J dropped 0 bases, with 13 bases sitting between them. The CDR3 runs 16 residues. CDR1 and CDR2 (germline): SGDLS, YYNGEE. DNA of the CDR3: TGTGCCAGCAGCGCTCCGGAGGGTCACTCTGGAAACACCATATATTTT. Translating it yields CASSAPEGHSGNTIYF.

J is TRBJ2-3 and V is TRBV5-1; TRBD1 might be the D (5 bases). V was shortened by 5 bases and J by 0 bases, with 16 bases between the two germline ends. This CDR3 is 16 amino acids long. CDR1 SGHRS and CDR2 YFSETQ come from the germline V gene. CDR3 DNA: TGCGCCAGCAGAGTTGGGGCAGGCAGTAGCACAGATACGCAGTATTTT. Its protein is CASRVGAGSSTDTQYF. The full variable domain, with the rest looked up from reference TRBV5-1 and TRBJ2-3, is KAGVTQTPRYLIKTRGQQVTLSCSPISGHRSVSWYQQTPGQGLQFLFEYFSETQRNKGNFPGRFSGRQFSNSRSEMNVSTLELGDSALYLCASRVGAGSSTDTQYFGPGTRLTVL.

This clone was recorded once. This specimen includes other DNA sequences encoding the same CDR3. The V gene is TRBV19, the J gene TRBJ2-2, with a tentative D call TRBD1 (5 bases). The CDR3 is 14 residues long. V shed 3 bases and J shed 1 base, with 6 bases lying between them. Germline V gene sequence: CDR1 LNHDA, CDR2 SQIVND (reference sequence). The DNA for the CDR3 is TGTGCCAGTAGTATCGACAGGAACACCGGGGAGCTGTTTTTT. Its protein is CASSIDRNTGELFF.

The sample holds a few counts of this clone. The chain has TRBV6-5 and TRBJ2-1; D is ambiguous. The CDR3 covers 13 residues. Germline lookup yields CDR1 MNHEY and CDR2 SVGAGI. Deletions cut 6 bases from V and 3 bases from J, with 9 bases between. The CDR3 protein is CASRPTNYNEQFF. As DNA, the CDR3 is TGTGCCAGCAGGCCGACAAACTACAATGAGCAGTTCTTC.

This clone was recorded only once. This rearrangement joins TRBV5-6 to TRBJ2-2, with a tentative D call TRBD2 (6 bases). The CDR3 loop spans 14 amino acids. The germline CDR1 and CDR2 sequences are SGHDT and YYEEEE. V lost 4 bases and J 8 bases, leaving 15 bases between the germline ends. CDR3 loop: CASSERLVSGELFF. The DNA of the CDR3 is TGTGCCAGCAGCGAACGACTAGTGTCTGGGGAGCTGTTTTTT.

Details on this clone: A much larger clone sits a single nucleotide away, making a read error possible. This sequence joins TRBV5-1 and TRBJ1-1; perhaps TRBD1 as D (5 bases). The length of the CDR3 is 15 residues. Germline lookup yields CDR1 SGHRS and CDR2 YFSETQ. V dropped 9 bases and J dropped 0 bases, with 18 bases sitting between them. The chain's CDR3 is CANSPYGTVNTEAFF. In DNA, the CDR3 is TGCGCCAACAGTCCCTATGGGACGGTGAACACTGAAGCTTTCTTT.

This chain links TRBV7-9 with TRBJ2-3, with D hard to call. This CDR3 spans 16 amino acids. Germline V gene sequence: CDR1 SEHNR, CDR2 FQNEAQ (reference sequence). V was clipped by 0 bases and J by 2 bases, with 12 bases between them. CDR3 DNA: TGTGCCAGCAGCTTAGCGCCGGACGGCATCACAGATACGCAGTATTTT. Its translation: CASSLAPDGITDTQYF. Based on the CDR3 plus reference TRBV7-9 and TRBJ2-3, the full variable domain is DTGVSQNPRHKITKRGQNVTFRCDPISEHNRLYWYRQTLGQGPEFLTYFQNEAQLEKSRLLSDRFSAERPKGSFSTLEIQRTEQGDSAMYLCASSLAPDGITDTQYFGPGTRLTVL.

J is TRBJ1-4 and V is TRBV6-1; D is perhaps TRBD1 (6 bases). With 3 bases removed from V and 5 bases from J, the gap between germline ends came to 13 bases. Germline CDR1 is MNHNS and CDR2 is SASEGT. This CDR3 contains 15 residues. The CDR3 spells CASSESAGVNEKLFF. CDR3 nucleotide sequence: TGTGCCAGCAGTGAGTCGGCAGGGGTGAATGAAAAACTGTTTTTT.

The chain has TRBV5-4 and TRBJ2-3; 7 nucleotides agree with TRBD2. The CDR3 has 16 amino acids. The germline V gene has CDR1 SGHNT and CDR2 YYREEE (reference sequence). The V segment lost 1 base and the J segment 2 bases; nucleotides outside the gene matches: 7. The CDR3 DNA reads TGTGCCAGCAGCTTGACAGCGGGACGTCCCACAGATACGCAGTATTTT. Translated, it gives CASSLTAGRPTDTQYF.

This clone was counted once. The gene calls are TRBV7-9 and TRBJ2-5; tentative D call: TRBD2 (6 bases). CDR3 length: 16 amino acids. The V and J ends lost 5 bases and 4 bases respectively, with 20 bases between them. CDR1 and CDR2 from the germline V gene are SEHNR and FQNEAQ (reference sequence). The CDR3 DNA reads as TGTGCCAGCAGCGCTCGCCGGGGGATAACTAGAGAGACCCAGTACTTC. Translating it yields CASSARRGITRETQYF.

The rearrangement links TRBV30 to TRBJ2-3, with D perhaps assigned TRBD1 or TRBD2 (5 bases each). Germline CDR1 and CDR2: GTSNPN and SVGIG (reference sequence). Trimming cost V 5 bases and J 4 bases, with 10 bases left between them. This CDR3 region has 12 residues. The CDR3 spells CAWGTGSDTQYF. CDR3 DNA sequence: TGTGCCTGGGGGACGGGGTCAGATACGCAGTATTTT.

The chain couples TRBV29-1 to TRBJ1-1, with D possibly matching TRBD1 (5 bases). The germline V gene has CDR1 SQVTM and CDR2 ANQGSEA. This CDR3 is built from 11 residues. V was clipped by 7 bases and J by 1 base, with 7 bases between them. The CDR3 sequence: CSGGKNTEAFF. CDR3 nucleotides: TGCAGCGGGGGGAAGAACACTGAAGCTTTCTTT. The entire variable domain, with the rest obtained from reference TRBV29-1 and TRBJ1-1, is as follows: SAVISQKPSRDICQRGTSLTIQCQVDSQVTMMFWYRQQPGQSLTLIATANQGSEATYESGFVIDKFPISRPNLTFSTLTVSNMSPEDSSIYLCSGGKNTEAFFGQGTRLTVV.

The CDR3: CSVVLQALTGWNTEAFF. CDR3 DNA: TGCAGCGTTGTCCTCCAGGCCTTGACAGGTTGGAACACTGAAGCTTTCTTT. V usage is TRBV29-1 and J usage is TRBJ1-1; tentatively, D is TRBD1 (6 bases). CDR1 and CDR2 (germline): SQVTM, ANQGSEA. The CDR3 has 17 residues. V shed 4 bases and J shed 1 base, with 22 bases lying between them. Looking up the rest from reference TRBV29-1 and TRBJ1-1 gives the full variable domain: SAVISQKPSRDICQRGTSLTIQCQVDSQVTMMFWYRQQPGQSLTLIATANQGSEATYESGFVIDKFPISRPNLTFSTLTVSNMSPEDSSIYLCSVVLQALTGWNTEAFFGQGTRLTVV.

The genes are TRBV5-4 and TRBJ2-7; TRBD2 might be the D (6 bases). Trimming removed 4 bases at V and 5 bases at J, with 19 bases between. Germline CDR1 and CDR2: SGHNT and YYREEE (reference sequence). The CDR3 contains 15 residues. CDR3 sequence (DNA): TGTGCCAGCAGCGCGGGGTCGATAGGATCCAACGAGCAGTACTTC. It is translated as CASSAGSIGSNEQYF.

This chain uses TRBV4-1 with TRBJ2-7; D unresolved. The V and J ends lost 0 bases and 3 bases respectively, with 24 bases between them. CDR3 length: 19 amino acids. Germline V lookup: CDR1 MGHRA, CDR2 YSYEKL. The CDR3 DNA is TGCGCCAGCAGCCAAGACCCCGACCCGGCTAGGCGGTATTACTACGAGCAGTACTTC. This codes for CASSQDPDPARRYYYEQYF.

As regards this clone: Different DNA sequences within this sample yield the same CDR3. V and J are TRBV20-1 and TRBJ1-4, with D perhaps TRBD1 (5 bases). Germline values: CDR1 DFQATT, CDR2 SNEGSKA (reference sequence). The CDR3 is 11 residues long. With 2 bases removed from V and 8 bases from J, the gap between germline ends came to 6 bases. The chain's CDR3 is CSARRDEKLFF. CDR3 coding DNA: TGCAGTGCTAGACGGGACGAAAAACTGTTTTTT.

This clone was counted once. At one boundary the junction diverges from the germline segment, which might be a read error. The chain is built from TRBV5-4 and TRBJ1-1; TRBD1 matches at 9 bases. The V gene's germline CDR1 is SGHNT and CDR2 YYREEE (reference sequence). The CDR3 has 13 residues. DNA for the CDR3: TGTGCCAGCAGCTGGGACAGGGATACCTTGGATTTATTT. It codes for CASSWDRDTLDLF.

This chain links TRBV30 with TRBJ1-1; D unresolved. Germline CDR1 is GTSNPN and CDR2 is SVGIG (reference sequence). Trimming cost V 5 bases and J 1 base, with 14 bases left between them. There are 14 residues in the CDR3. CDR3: CAWEEGRANTEAFF. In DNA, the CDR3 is TGTGCCTGGGAGGAGGGTCGGGCGAACACTGAAGCTTTCTTT.

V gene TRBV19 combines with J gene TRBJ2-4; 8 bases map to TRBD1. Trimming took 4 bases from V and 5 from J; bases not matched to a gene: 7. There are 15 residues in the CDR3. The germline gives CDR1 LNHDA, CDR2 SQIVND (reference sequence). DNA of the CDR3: TGTGCCAGTAGTACCTACGTGACAGGGGAAAACATTCAGTACTTC. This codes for CASSTYVTGENIQYF.

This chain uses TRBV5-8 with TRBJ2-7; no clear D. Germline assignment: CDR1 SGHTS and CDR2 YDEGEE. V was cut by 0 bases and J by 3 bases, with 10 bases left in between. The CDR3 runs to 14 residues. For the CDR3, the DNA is TGTGCCAGCAGCTTGGTCGGTTTCCTCTACGAGCAGTACTTC. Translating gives CASSLVGFLYEQYF. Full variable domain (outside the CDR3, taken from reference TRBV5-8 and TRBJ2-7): EAGVTQSPTHLIKTRGQQATLRCSPISGHTSVYWYQQALGLGLQFLLWYDEGEERNRGNFPPRFSGRQFPNYSSELNVNALELEDSALYLCASSLVGFLYEQYFGPGTRLTVT.

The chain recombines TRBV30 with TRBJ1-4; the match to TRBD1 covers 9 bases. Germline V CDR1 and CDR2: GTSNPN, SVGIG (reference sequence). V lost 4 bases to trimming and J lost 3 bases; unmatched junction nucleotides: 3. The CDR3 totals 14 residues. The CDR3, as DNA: TGTGCCTGGATCAGGACAGGGGCTAATGAAAAACTGTTTTTT. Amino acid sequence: CAWIRTGANEKLFF.

CDR3 DNA: TGTGCCAGCAGCTTAGTGCTGCCGGGGTACCAAGAGACCCAGTACTTC. Its protein is CASSLVLPGYQETQYF. This chain joins TRBV7-2 and TRBJ2-5; D possibly corresponds to TRBD2 (5 bases). This CDR3 is 16 amino acids long. The V and J ends lost 1 base and 0 bases respectively, with 12 bases between them. Per germline, CDR1 SGHTA and CDR2 FQGNSA. The whole variable domain, remainder taken from reference TRBV7-2 and TRBJ2-5, is GAGVSQSPSNKVTEKGKDVELRCDPISGHTALYWYRQSLGQGLEFLIYFQGNSAPDKSGLPSDRFSAERTGGSVSTLTIQRTQQEDSAVYLCASSLVLPGYQETQYFGPGTRLLVL.

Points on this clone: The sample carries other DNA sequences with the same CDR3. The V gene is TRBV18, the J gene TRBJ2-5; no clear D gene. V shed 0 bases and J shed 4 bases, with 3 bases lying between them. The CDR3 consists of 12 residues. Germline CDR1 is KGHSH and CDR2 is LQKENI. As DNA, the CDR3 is TGTGCCAGCTCACCACCTTTAGAGACCCAGTACTTC. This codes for CASSPPLETQYF.

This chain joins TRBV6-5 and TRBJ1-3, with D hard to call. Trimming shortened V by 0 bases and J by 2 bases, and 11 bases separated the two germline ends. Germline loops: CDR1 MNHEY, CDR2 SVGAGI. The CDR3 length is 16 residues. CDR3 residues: CASSYSSGGTGNTIYF. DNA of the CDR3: TGTGCCAGCAGTTACTCTTCCGGTGGAACTGGAAACACCATATATTTT.

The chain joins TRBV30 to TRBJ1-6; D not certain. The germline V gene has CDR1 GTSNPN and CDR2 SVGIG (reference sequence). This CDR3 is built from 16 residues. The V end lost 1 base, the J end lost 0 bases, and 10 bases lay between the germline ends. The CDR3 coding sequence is TGTGCCTGGAGTGCCCAGCCGAGCTCCTATAATTCACCCCTCCACTTT. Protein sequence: CAWSAQPSSYNSPLHF.

CDR3 nucleotide sequence: TGTGCCATCAGTGAGGGTGGCGGGGTACAGTACTTC. It codes for CAISEGGGVQYF. The chain carries TRBV10-3 and TRBJ2-7; D is perhaps TRBD2 (6 bases). The CDR3 is 12 amino acids. Trimming cost V 2 bases and J 10 bases, with 12 bases left between them. Germline CDR1 ENHRY, CDR2 SYGVKD.

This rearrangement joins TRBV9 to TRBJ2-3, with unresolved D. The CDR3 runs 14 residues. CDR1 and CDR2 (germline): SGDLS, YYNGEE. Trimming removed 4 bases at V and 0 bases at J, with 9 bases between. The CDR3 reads CASSKASSTDTQYF. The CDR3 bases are TGTGCCAGCAGCAAAGCTTCGAGCACAGATACGCAGTATTTT.